This T cell receptor (beta chain) is from a study of cytomegalovirus exposure and HLA in healthy donors. Study findings and constraints: As was reported, the classifier diagnosed cytomegalovirus status with high specificity and sensitivity.

Data came from immunoSEQ multiplex PCR; TCRdb stores just in-frame clones and leaves some out. This sample carries 65,000 to 80,000 clones, less than 95% of them seen once, and the ten largest clones take approximately 3.3%. V lost 0 bases and J lost 5; bases outside the gene matches: 6. The CDR3 sequence is 17 residues long. Germline V gene data show CDR1 as SGDLS and CDR2 as YYNGEE. As for this clone: Its antigen remains unknown.

The TCR was taken from a woman between 18 and 29 years old in good health and CMV-seropositive. The rearrangement uses TRBV9 and TRBJ2-1, with 12 nucleotides matching TRBD2. The material sequenced was PBMCs. The CDR3 DNA sequence: TGTGCCAGCAGCGTAGCCCCCCTAGCGGGGGGGCACAATGAGCAGTTCTTC. Amino acid sequence: CASSVAPLAGGHNEQFF. Drawing the rest from reference TRBV9 and TRBJ2-1, the complete variable domain is DSGVTQTPKHLITATGQRVTLRCSPRSGDLSVYWYQQSLDQGLQFLIQYYNGEERAKGNILERFSAQQFPDLHSELNLSSLELGDSALYFCASSVAPLAGGHNEQFFGPGTRLTVL.